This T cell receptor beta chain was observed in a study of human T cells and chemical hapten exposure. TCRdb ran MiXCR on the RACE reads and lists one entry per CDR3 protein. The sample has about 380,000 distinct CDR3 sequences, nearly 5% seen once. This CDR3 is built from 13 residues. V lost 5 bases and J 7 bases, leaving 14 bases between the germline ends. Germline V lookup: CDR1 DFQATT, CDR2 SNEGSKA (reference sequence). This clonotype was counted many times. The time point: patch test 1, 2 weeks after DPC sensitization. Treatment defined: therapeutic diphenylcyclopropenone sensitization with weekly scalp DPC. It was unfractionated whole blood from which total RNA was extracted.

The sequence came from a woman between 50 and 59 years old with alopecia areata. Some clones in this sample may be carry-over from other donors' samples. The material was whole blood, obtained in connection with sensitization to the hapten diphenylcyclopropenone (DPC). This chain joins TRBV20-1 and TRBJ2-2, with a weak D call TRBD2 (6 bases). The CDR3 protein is CSAVRRLVGELFF. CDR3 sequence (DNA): TGCAGTGCTGTCCGCCGACTAGTCGGGGAGCTGTTTTTT.